This T cell receptor beta chain was sequenced during a study of blood T cell repertoires in COVID-19. Study overall: Sites across the United States, Italy and Spain contributed samples from acute and convalescent COVID-19. The cDNA or gDNA used as material had been derived from T cells, B-cell-depleted T cells, or PBMCs.

The table lists this clone with a few counts. Authors' data handling: Amplifying reference gene primers gave estimates of nucleated cell counts. Clones were read by immunoSEQ multiplex PCR, and TCRdb kept only the in-frame ones, dropping some. The V and J calls and the clone size are those of that table, but D and trimming were determined from the DNA. The sample holds fewer than 250,000 clones, approximately 90% seen once. The CDR3 is 14 residues long. Germline CDR1 LNHDA, CDR2 SQIVND (reference sequence). Trimming took off 6 bases at V and 0 bases at J, with 9 bases between the two ends. This clonotype was obtained from a woman aged 40 to 49 who had recovered from COVID-19. The sequencing input was peripheral blood. V and J are TRBV19 and TRBJ1-5; TRBD1 might be the D (6 bases). In DNA form, the CDR3 reads TGTGCCAGTAGGGACAGTCATAGCAATCAGCCCCAGCATTTT. Residues: CASRDSHSNQPQHF.